This TCR beta chain originates from a study of control samples from healthy donors and cancer patients. Repertoires were generated with immunoSEQ multiplex PCR, while TCRdb's copy carries only in-frame clones and drops some. This table has over 75,000 clones, 91% appearing once. Trimming shortened V by 0 bases and J by 4 bases, and 15 bases separated the two germline ends. The germline CDR1 and CDR2 sequences are LGHNA and YSLEER. This CDR3 is built from 16 residues. This clone was seen more than once but under ten times. The source is a man aged 30-40 years in good health. Material: blood. The V call is TRBV4-3, the J call TRBJ1-2, with D perhaps matching TRBD1 (6 bases). This chain's CDR3 is CASSQDLSGGGYGYTF. The CDR3 DNA reads as TGCGCCAGCAGCCAAGATCTCTCCGGGGGCGGCTATGGCTACACCTTC.